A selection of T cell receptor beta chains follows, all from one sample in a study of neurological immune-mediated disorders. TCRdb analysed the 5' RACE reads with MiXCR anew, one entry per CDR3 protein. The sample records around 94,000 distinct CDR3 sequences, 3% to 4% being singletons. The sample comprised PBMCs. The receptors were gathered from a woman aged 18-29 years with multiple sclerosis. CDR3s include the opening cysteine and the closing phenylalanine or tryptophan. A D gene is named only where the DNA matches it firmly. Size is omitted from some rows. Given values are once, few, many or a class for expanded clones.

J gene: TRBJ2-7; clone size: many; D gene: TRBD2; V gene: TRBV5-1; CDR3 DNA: TGCGCCAGTACGTTTACTAGCGGGATTGGGACCTACGAGCAGTACTTC; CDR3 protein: CASTFTSGIGTYEQYF
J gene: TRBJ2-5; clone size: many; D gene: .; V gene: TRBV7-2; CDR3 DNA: TGTGCCAGCAGCTTAGGATATGGAGGGGAGACCCAGTACTTC; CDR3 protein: CASSLGYGGETQYF
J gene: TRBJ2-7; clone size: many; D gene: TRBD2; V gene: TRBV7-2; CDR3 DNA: TGTGCCAGCAGCTTCTCTGCGGGGGGGTACGAGCAGTACTTC; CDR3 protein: CASSFSAGGYEQYF
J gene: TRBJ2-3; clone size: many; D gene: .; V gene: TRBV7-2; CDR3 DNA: TGTGCCAGCAGCTTCCGGCGGGACACAGATACGCAGTATTTT; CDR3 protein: CASSFRRDTDTQYF
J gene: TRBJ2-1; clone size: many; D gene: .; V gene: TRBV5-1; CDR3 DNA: TGCGCCAGCAGCTTGGTAACGTACTCCTACAATGAGCAGTTCTTC; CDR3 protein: CASSLVTYSYNEQFF
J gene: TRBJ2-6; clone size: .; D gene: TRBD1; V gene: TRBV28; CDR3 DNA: TGTGCCAGCAGACCTCGACAGGGGAACCCCTCCTCTGGGGCCAACGTCCTGACTTTC; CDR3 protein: CASRPRQGNPSSGANVLTF
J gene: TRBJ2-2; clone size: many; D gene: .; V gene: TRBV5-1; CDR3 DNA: TGCGCCAGCAGCGAGGTGGCGGGGATGGCCGGGGAGCTGTTTTTT; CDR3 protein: CASSEVAGMAGELFF
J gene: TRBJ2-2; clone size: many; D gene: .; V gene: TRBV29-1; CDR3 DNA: TGCAGCGTTGTCGGGAACACCGGGGAGCTGTTTTTT; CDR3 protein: CSVVGNTGELFF
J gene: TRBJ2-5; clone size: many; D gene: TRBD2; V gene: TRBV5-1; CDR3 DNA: TGCGCCAGCAGCTACGGGACTAGCGGGGAAGAAGAGACCCAGTACTTC; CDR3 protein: CASSYGTSGEEETQYF
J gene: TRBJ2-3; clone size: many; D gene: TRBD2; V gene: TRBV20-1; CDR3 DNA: TGCAGTGCTAGAAAGAGGGACGGCGGGGGGGCAAGAGATACGCAGTATTTT; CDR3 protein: CSARKRDGGGARDTQYF
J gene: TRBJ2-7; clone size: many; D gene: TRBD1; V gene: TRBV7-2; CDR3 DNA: TGTGCCAGCAGCTCGACAGGGCTCGAGCAGTACTTC; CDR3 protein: CASSSTGLEQYF
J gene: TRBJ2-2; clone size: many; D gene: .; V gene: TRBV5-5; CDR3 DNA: TGTGCCAGCAGCTCCACAGGGTCCCTCCAATTGCGCGGGGAGCTGTTTTTT; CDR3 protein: CASSSTGSLQLRGELFF
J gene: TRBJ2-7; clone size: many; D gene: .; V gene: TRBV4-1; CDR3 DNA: TGCGCCAGCAGCCAAGATCGAATTGACGGCCCTTACGAGCAGTACTTC; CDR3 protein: CASSQDRIDGPYEQYF
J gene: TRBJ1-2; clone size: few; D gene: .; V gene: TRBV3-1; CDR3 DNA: TGTGCCAGCAGCCTCGATGGGAACCCTGACTACACCTTC; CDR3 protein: CASSLDGNPDYTF
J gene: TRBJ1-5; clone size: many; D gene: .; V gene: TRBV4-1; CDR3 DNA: TGCGCCAGCAGCCCGACGCCGGACTCCAATCAGCCCCAGCATTTT; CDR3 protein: CASSPTPDSNQPQHF
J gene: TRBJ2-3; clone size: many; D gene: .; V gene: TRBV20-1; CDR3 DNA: TGCAGTGCTAGAGACCCCAACGGAGATCTAGATACGCAGTATTTT; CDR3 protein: CSARDPNGDLDTQYF
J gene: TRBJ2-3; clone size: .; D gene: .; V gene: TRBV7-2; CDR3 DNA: TGTGCCAGCAGCACTGGAACAGATACGCAGTATTTT; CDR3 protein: CASSTGTDTQYF
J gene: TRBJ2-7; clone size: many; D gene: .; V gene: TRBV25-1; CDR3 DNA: TGTGCCAGCAGTGAGTGGGGTGAGGGTGTTGGCGAGCAGTACTTC; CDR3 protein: CASSEWGEGVGEQYF
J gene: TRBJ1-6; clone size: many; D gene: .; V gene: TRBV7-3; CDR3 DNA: TGTGCCAGCAGTTTGCTCCCGGGATTCGACCTCCACTTT; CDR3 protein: CASSLLPGFDLHF
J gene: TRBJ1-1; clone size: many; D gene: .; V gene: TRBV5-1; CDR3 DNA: TGCGCCAGCAGCTTGGTTGTGGGGGCGGGCACTGAAGCTTTCTTT; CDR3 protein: CASSLVVGAGTEAFF
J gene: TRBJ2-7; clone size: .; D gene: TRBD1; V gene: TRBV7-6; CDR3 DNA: TGTGCCAGCAGCTCTCCGGGACAGGGGTACGAGCAGTACTTC; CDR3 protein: CASSSPGQGYEQYF
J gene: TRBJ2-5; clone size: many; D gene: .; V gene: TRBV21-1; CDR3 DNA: TGTGCCAGCAGCAAGGAGGGAGATGAGACCCAGTACTTC; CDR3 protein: CASSKEGDETQYF
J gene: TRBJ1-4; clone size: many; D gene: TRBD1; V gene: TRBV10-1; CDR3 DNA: TGCGCCAGCAGTGAAATCGCCGGGACAGGGGACGAAAAACTGTTTTTT; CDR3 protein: CASSEIAGTGDEKLFF
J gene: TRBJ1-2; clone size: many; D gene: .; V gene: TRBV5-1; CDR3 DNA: TGCGCCAGCAGCTTTGGAGGGCAAGTCTATGGCTACACCTTC; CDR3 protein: CASSFGGQVYGYTF
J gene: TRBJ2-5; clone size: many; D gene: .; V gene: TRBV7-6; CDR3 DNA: TGTGCCAGCAGCTTAATGGGCGGCCCCCAAGAGACCCAGTACTTC; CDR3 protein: CASSLMGGPQETQYF
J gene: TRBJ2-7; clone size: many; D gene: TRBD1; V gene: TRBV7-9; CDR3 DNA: TGTGCCAGCAGCTCGGTGAGACAGGGGGCCTACGAGCAGTACTTC; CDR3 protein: CASSSVRQGAYEQYF
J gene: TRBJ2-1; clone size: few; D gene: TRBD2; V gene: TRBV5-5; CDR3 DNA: TGTGCCAGCAGCTTGATAGCGGGGGGGCTATACAATGAGCAGTTCTTC; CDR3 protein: CASSLIAGGLYNEQFF
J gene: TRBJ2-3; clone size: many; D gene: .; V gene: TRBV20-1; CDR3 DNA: TGCAGTGCAAGACCTGACTACGCCCCTAGCACAGATACGCAGTATTTT; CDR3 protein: CSARPDYAPSTDTQYF
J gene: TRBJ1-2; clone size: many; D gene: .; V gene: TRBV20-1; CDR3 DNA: TGCAGTGCTAGGGCGGACGCTGCCGGCTATGGCTACACCTTC; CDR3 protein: CSARADAAGYGYTF
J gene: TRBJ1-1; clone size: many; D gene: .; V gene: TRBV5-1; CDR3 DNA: TGCGCCAGCAGCAGCGGACTTAACACTGAAGCTTTCTTT; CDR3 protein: CASSSGLNTEAFF
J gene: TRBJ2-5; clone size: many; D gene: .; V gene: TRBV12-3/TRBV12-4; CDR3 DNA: TGTGCCAGCAGTTTCCAACAGGGCAGTGCGGAGACCCAGTACTTC; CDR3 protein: CASSFQQGSAETQYF
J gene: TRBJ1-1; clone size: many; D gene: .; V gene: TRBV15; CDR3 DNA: TGTGCCACAATCGGGGAGGGGGAGGCCTTGTCTGAAGCTTTCTTT; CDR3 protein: CATIGEGEALSEAFF
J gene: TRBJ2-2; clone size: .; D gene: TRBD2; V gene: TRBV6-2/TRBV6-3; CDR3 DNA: TGTGCCAGCGCGGGAGGTCGGGGGACCGGGGAGCTGTTTTTT; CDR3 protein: CASAGGRGTGELFF
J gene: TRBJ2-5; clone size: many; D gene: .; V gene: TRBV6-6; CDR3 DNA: TGTGCCAGCAGTACACGTCTCGTCGCCAAGGGTCAAGAGACCCAGTACTTC; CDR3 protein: CASSTRLVAKGQETQYF
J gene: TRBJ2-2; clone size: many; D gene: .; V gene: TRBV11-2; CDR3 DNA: TGTGCCAGCAGCTCCGTCCGTCACACCGGGGAGCTGTTTTTT; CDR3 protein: CASSSVRHTGELFF
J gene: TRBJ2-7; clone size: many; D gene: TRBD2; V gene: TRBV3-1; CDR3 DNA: TGTGCCAGCAGCTCAGCGGGGGGCCAGGCCATCTACGAGCAGTACTTC; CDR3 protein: CASSSAGGQAIYEQYF
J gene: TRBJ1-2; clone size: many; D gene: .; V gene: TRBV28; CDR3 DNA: TGTGCCAGCAGTTTGGCCGGGACTGCTTATGGCTACACCTTC; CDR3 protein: CASSLAGTAYGYTF
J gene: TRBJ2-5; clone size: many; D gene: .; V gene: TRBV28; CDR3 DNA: TGTGCCAGCAGTTTGCCGGGGAGGGAGACCCAGTACTTC; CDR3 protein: CASSLPGRETQYF
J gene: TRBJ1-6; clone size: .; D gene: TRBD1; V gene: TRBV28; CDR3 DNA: TGTGCCAGCAGTTCGGGACAGGGTGGGTCAACCCTCAACTTT; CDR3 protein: CASSSGQGGSTLNF
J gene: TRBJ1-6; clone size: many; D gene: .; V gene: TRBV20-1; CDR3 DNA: TGCAGTGCTAGGGGGGGCAGCTCCTATAATTCACCCCTCCACTTT; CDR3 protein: CSARGGSSYNSPLHF
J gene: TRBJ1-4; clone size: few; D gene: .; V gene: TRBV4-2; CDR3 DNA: TGTGCCAGCAGCGGTATTAATGAAAAACTGTTTTTT; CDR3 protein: CASSGINEKLFF
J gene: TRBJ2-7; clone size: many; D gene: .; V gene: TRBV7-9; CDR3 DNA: TGTGCCAGCAGCTTACATAGCGGATCCTACGAGCAGTACTTC; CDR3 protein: CASSLHSGSYEQYF
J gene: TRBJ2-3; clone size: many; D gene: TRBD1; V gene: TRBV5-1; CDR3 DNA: TGCGCCAGCAGCTTGGAGGGGGCTGGCGGCGAAAGCACAGATACGCAGTATTTT; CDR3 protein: CASSLEGAGGESTDTQYF
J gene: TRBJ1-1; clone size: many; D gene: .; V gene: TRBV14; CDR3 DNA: TGTGCCAGCAGCCAAGTGAACAGGGTGAACACTGAAGCTTTCTTT; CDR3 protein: CASSQVNRVNTEAFF
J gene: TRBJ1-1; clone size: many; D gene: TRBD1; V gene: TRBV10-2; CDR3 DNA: TGCGCCAGCAGTGACTACAGGGGTGACACTGAAGCTTTCTTT; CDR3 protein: CASSDYRGDTEAFF
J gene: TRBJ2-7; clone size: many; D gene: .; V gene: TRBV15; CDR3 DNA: TGTGCCACCAGCGGGGAGACCGGGACGCCATACTACGAGCAGTACTTC; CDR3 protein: CATSGETGTPYYEQYF
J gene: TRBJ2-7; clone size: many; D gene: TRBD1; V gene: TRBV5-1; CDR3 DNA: TGCGCCAGCAGCTTGGGGGGGACAGGGAGCTCCTACGAGCAGTACTTC; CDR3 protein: CASSLGGTGSSYEQYF
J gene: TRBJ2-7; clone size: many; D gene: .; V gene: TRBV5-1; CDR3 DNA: TGCGCCAGCAGCTTCGGACAGGGAGGGTACGAGCAGTACTTC; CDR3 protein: CASSFGQGGYEQYF
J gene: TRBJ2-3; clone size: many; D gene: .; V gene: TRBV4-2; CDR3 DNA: TGTGCCAGCAGCCAGGGAAGGACAGATACGCAGTATTTT; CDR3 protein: CASSQGRTDTQYF
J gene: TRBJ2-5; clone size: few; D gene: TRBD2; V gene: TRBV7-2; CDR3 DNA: TGTGCCAGCAGCCCGCAAGGACTAGCGGGAAGAGAGACCCAGTACTTC; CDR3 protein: CASSPQGLAGRETQYF
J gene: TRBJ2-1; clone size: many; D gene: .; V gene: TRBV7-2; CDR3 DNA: TGTGCCAGCAGCTCCCCCCGCGGAGCCGTCCGTTTGGTCTTC; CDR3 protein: CASSSPRGAVRLVF
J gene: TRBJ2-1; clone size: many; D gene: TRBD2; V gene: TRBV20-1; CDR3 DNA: TGCAGTGCTAGAGATGACGGTAGGGCTAGCGGGAGAAATCCTAAGACCAATGAGCAGTTCTTC; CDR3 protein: CSARDDGRASGRNPKTNEQFF
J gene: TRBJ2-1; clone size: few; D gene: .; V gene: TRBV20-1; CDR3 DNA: TGCAGTGCGACGGACAGTAGCTGGTACAATGAGCAGTTCTTC; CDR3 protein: CSATDSSWYNEQFF
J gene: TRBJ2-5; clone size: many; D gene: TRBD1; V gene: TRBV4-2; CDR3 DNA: TGTGCCAGCGGACAGGGGGAGATGGAGACCCAGTACTTC; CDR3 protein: CASGQGEMETQYF
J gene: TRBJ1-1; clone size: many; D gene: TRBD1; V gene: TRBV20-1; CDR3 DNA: TGCAGTGCCAAAACAGGGGGCGAGAAGGCTTTCTTT; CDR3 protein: CSAKTGGEKAFF
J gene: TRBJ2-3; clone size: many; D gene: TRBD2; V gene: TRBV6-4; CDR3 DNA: TGTGCCAGCAGTGACACCCCAATAGCGGGAGGGCAGGGAGATACGCAGTATTTT; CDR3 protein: CASSDTPIAGGQGDTQYF
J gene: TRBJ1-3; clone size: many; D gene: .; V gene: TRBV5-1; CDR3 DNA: TGCGCCAGCAGCTTGGCGTCTGGGACCGGAAACACCATATATTTT; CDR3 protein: CASSLASGTGNTIYF
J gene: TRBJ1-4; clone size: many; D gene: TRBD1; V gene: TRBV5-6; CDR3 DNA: TGTGCCAGCAGCTTAAGGGACAGGGGGTCTGAAAAACTGTTTTTT; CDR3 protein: CASSLRDRGSEKLFF